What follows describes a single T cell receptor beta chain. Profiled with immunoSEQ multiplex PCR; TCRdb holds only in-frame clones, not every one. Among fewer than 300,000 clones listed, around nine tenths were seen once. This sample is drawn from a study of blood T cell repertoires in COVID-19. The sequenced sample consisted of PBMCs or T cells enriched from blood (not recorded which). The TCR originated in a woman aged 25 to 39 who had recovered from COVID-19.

The chain's CDR3 is CASTQTRGGELFF. The CDR3 nucleotides are TGTGCCAGTACCCAGACGCGGGGCGGGGAGCTGTTTTTT. The rearrangement joins TRBV19 to TRBJ2-2; possibly TRBD2 for D (6 bases). The CDR3 length is 13 residues. Per germline, CDR1 LNHDA and CDR2 SQIVND (reference sequence). The ends were cut back, 7 bases at V and 7 bases at J, with 13 bases in the middle.